Presented here are 25 T cell receptor beta chains from one specimen sequenced in a study of PD-1 blockade in classical Hodgkin lymphoma. Generated by immunoSEQ multiplex PCR, the TCRdb table keeps only in-frame clones and is missing some. This table holds roughly 61,000 clones, less than 95% found once. Each patient experienced a relapse that followed autologous stem cell transplantation, and brentuximab vedotin exposure varied. Sequenced material: peripheral blood mononuclear cells (PBMCs), taken before the second cycle of nivolumab. Receptors were obtained from a human donor with classical Hodgkin lymphoma.

The chain recombines TRBV5-1 with TRBJ2-5, with D tentatively TRBD1 (7 bases). The germline CDR1 and CDR2 sequences are SGHRS and YFSETQ. CDR3 length equals 16 residues. V shed 6 bases and J shed 0 bases, with 18 bases lying between them. The CDR3 spells CASNPGRGVYQETQYF. CDR3 DNA: TGCGCCAGCAATCCTGGCAGGGGGGTGTACCAAGAGACCCAGTACTTC.

J is TRBJ2-3 and V is TRBV14; 8 bases are a match to TRBD2. The CDR3 has 17 residues. Losses at the gene ends were 0 bases for V and 4 bases for J; bases not matched to a gene: 9. The V gene's germline CDR1 is SGHDN and CDR2 FVKESK. This CDR3 reads CASSQELTTGGADTQYF. The CDR3 nucleotides read TGTGCCAGCAGCCAAGAACTGACAACGGGAGGGGCAGATACGCAGTATTTT.

V usage is TRBV12-5 and J usage is TRBJ1-2, with TRBD1 matching 10 bases. Germline V gene lookup returns CDR1 LGHNT and CDR2 FRNRAP. After removal of 5 bases from V and 0 bases from J, the junction contained 3 bases not matched to a gene. The CDR3 is 15 amino acids. This CDR3 reads CASGLGQGTNYGYTF. The CDR3 DNA follows: TGTGCTAGTGGTCTGGGACAGGGGACTAACTATGGCTACACCTTC.

The table lists this clone with a count of one. This chain uses TRBV4-1 with TRBJ2-2; no clear D. V lost 3 bases and J 3 bases, leaving 2 bases between the germline ends. Looked up from germline, CDR1 is MGHRA and CDR2 is YSYEKL. The CDR3 loop spans 12 amino acids. The CDR3 protein is CASSQDTGELFF. CDR3 DNA: TGCGCCAGCAGCCAGGACACCGGGGAGCTGTTTTTT.

The chain is built from TRBV5-4 and TRBJ2-5, with TRBD1 matching over 8 bases. CDR3 length: 14 residues. Per the germline V gene, CDR1 is SGHNT and CDR2 is YYREEE (reference sequence). V lost 5 bases and J lost 3; bases outside the gene matches: 6. As DNA, the CDR3 is TGTGCCAGCAGGGCGGACAGGGTAAAAGAGACCCAGTACTTC. Amino acids: CASRADRVKETQYF. The variable domain in full, completed from reference TRBV5-4 and TRBJ2-5, reads ETGVTQSPTHLIKTRGQQVTLRCSSQSGHNTVSWYQQALGQGPQFIFQYYREEENGRGNFPPRFSGLQFPNYSSELNVNALELDDSALYLCASRADRVKETQYFGPGTRLLVL.

The chain recombines TRBV9 with TRBJ2-1; 7 bases line up with TRBD2. Unmatched junction bases numbered 6, after V lost 1 base and J lost 5 bases. This CDR3 region has 15 residues. Per the germline V gene, CDR1 is SGDLS and CDR2 is YYNGEE. The CDR3 coding sequence is TGTGCCAGCAGCGTAACCCTGGCGGGAGACAATGAGCAGTTCTTC. Protein sequence: CASSVTLAGDNEQFF.

V gene TRBV7-9 combines with J gene TRBJ2-7; D not resolved. The ends were cut back, 10 bases at V and 2 bases at J, with 12 bases in the middle. In germline, CDR1 is SEHNR, CDR2 FQNEAQ (reference sequence). The CDR3 loop spans 12 amino acids. CDR3 protein: CAIRVGTYEQYF. The CDR3 nucleotides are TGTGCCATTCGGGTGGGGACCTACGAGCAGTACTTC.

This chain links TRBV7-3 with TRBJ1-1; D not resolved. The length of the CDR3 is 15 residues. The V gene's germline CDR1 is SGHTA and CDR2 FQGTGA. V lost 4 bases and J 5 bases, leaving 17 bases between the germline ends. Here the CDR3 DNA reads TGTGCCAGCAGCTCACTTCAGATCGGCGGTACTGAAGCTTTCTTT. Translating it yields CASSSLQIGGTEAFF.

This clone appeared a few times. This CDR3 is also generated by other DNA sequences in the sample. The chain uses TRBV9 and TRBJ2-7; no clear D gene. Trimming removed 0 bases at V and 6 bases at J, with 7 bases between. Germline loops: CDR1 SGDLS, CDR2 YYNGEE. The CDR3 consists of 12 residues. The CDR3 DNA reads as TGTGCCAGCAGCGTAGTGGGCGGCGAGCAGTACTTC. Its translation is CASSVVGGEQYF.

The rearrangement links TRBV27 to TRBJ2-7; 8 nucleotides line up with TRBD2. Per the germline V gene, CDR1 is MNHEY and CDR2 is SMNVEV (reference sequence). V was pared by 2 bases and J by 3 bases, with 9 bases of the junction left unmatched. The CDR3 loop spans 16 amino acids. The CDR3 loop reads CASSLISGRGLYEQYF. CDR3 sequence (DNA): TGTGCCAGCAGTTTAATCTCCGGGAGGGGACTCTACGAGCAGTACTTC.

The rearrangement joins TRBV6-5 to TRBJ2-3; possibly TRBD1 for D (6 bases). The CDR3 runs 15 residues. The germline V gene has CDR1 MNHEY and CDR2 SVGAGI. Trimming cost V 0 bases and J 2 bases, with 9 bases left between them. The CDR3 nucleotides read TGTGCCAGCAGTTACTCGGGACACCCCACAGATACGCAGTATTTT. Translated: CASSYSGHPTDTQYF.

The genes are TRBV28 and TRBJ1-5, with TRBD1 matching over 8 bases. This CDR3 spans 17 amino acids. Germline lookup yields CDR1 MDHEN and CDR2 SYDVKM. The J segment lost 5 bases and the V segment lost 2 bases, leaving 11 bases of the junction unmatched. DNA for the CDR3: TGTGCCAGCAGTTTACACGGGACAGGTGTTCTTCATCAGCCCCAGCATTTT. As protein: CASSLHGTGVLHQPQHF.

The chain has TRBV28 and TRBJ2-3; 11 bases are a match to TRBD2. CDR1 is MDHEN and CDR2 is SYDVKM in the germline V gene. The CDR3 has 14 residues. After removal of 5 bases from V and 3 bases from J, the junction contained 1 base not matched to a gene. The CDR3 sequence: CASSPSGRTDTQYF. The CDR3 nucleotides are TGTGCCAGCAGTCCTAGCGGGAGGACAGATACGCAGTATTTT.

The chain employs TRBV4-1 and TRBJ2-7, with TRBD1 matching 7 bases. Looked up from germline, CDR1 is MGHRA and CDR2 is YSYEKL. V lost 3 bases, J lost 4 bases, and 9 bases stayed unmatched. The CDR3 spans 15 residues. Written as DNA, the CDR3 is TGCGCCAGCAGCCACCAGAAAGGGACAGCGTACGAGCAGTACTTC. It yields the protein CASSHQKGTAYEQYF.

V gene TRBV6-6 combines with J gene TRBJ1-1; 10 bases are a match to TRBD1. Per germline, CDR1 MNHNY and CDR2 SVGAGI (reference sequence). V shed 5 bases, J shed 0 bases, and the junction held 3 bases outside the gene matches. CDR3 length equals 15 residues. The CDR3 sequence: CASSDRGHLNTEAFF. The CDR3 DNA sequence: TGTGCCAGCAGTGACAGGGGGCACTTGAACACTGAAGCTTTCTTT.

The chain couples TRBV9 to TRBJ1-6; unclear D gene. Between the trimmed V and J ends, which lost 3 bases and 9 bases, there was a span of 16 bases. This CDR3 is 15 amino acids long. CDR1 SGDLS and CDR2 YYNGEE come from the germline V gene. CDR3 DNA sequence: TGTGCCAGCAGCGCCCGATGGGATGCCGGTTCACCCCTCCACTTT. This codes for CASSARWDAGSPLHF.

Only one count was recorded for this clone. Other nucleotide sequences in the sample specify the same CDR3. The chain is built from TRBV18 and TRBJ1-1; D ambiguous. CDR3 length: 12 residues. Between the trimmed V and J ends, which lost 6 bases and 2 bases, there was a span of 7 bases. In germline, CDR1 is KGHSH, CDR2 LQKENI. The CDR3 region has the DNA TGTGCCAGCTCGGGGAGTAACACTGAAGCTTTCTTT. This encodes CASSGSNTEAFF.

V gene TRBV12-5 combines with J gene TRBJ1-1; 8 positions match TRBD1. The germline gives CDR1 LGHNT, CDR2 FRNRAP. Unmatched junction bases numbered 3, after V lost 6 bases and J lost 0 bases. The CDR3 is 14 amino acids. The CDR3 protein is CASGWTGMNTEAFF. The CDR3 bases are TGTGCTAGTGGATGGACAGGGATGAACACTGAAGCTTTCTTT.

V is TRBV27 and J is TRBJ2-7; TRBD2 matches 11 bases. Unmatched junction bases numbered 7, after V lost 6 bases and J lost 3 bases. This CDR3 has 15 residues. CDR1 and CDR2 from the germline V gene are MNHEY and SMNVEV (reference sequence). The CDR3 protein is CASSPTGTSGYEQYF. In DNA, the CDR3 is TGTGCCAGCAGCCCAACCGGGACTAGCGGCTACGAGCAGTACTTC.

The rearrangement joins TRBV1 to TRBJ2-7. TRBV1 is assigned pseudogene status. The CDR3 consists of 13 residues. DNA for the CDR3: TGCACCAGCAGCCGTAGGACCAATAACGAGCAGTACTTC. Translating it yields CTSSRRTNNEQYF.

The chain employs TRBV7-9 and TRBJ2-1; perhaps TRBD1 as D (5 bases). The V and J ends lost 2 bases and 0 bases respectively, with 8 bases between them. CDR3 length: 15 residues. Germline V gives CDR1 SEHNR, CDR2 FQNEAQ (reference sequence). Written as DNA, the CDR3 is TGTGCCAGCAGCTTAACAGGCTACTCCTACAATGAGCAGTTCTTC. Translated: CASSLTGYSYNEQFF.

The V call is TRBV27, the J call TRBJ2-1; tentatively, D is TRBD2 (7 bases). This CDR3 comprises 15 residues. The germline gives CDR1 MNHEY, CDR2 SMNVEV (reference sequence). Trimming took off 5 bases at V and 4 bases at J, with 15 bases between the two ends. CDR3 protein: CASSRGADRYNEQFF. DNA of the CDR3: TGTGCCAGCAGTCGGGGGGCGGACAGATACAATGAGCAGTTCTTC.

The chain combines TRBV28 with TRBJ1-4; 7 positions match TRBD1. Trimming at V came to 5 bases and at J to 6 bases, leaving 9 bases not matched to a gene. CDR3 size: 15 residues. CDR1 and CDR2 (germline): MDHEN, SYDVKM. CDR3 residues: CASSDSVRGYEKLFF. The DNA of the CDR3 is TGTGCCAGCAGTGATTCGGTCAGGGGGTATGAAAAACTGTTTTTT.

This sequence joins TRBV25-1 and TRBJ1-4, with D tentatively TRBD1 (5 bases). The CDR3 has 15 amino acids. CDR1 MGHDK and CDR2 SYGVNS come from the germline V gene. Trimming pared 3 bases from V and 6 bases from J, leaving 14 bases between. The CDR3 region is CASSEWTNSDEKLFF. The CDR3 nucleotides are TGTGCCAGCAGTGAGTGGACAAACAGCGATGAAAAACTGTTTTTT.

The V gene is TRBV11-2, the J gene TRBJ2-1; TRBD2 matches at 12 bases. The CDR3 spans 15 residues. Germline V gives CDR1 SGHAT, CDR2 FQNNGV. J was trimmed by 9 bases and V by 5 bases; bases with no gene match: 8. The CDR3 protein is CASSELAGGFAEQFF. CDR3 DNA sequence: TGTGCCAGCAGCGAACTAGCGGGGGGATTTGCTGAGCAGTTCTTC.